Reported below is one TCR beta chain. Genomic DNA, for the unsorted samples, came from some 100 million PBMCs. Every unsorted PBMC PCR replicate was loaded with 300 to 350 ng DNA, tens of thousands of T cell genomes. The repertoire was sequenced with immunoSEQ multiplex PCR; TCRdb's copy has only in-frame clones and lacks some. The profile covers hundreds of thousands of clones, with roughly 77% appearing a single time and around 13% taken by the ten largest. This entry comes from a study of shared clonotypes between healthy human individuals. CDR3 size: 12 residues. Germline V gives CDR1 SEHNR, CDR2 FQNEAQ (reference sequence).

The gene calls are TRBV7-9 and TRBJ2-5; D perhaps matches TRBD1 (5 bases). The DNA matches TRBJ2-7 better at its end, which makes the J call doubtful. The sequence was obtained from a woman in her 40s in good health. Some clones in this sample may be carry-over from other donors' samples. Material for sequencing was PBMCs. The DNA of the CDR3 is TGTGCCAGCAGCATCGACAGTTACGAGCAGTACTTC. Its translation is CASSIDSYEQYF.